These 27 T cell receptor beta chains originate from one sample sequenced in a study of control samples from healthy donors and cancer patients. The table came from immunoSEQ multiplex PCR; TCRdb's copy has only in-frame clones and leaves some out. Of under 200,000 clones detected, 92% appear once; the ten largest clones hold roughly 0.64%. Sample: blood. The receptor set was obtained from a woman aged 25 to 39 in good health.

This chain uses TRBV15 with TRBJ2-7; perhaps D is TRBD1 or TRBD2 (7 bases each). The CDR3 spans 15 residues. Trimming took off 1 base at V and 3 bases at J, with 13 bases between the two ends. Per the germline V gene, CDR1 is LNHNV and CDR2 is YYDKDF (reference sequence). In DNA form, the CDR3 reads TGTGCCACCAGCAGAGTGACCAGGGGGGGCTACGAGCAGTACTTC. It translates to CATSRVTRGGYEQYF.

This sequence joins TRBV2 and TRBJ1-4, with D perhaps matching TRBD1 (6 bases). Per the germline V gene, CDR1 is SNHLY and CDR2 is FYNNEI. CDR3 length: 13 amino acids. V gave up 5 bases and J gave up 8 bases, with 12 bases separating them. CDR3 in DNA: TGTGCCAGCAGTAGACAGGAAGGGGAAAAACTGTTTTTT. It is translated as CASSRQEGEKLFF.

The gene calls are TRBV11-2 and TRBJ2-1, with D unclear. Germline V gives CDR1 SGHAT, CDR2 FQNNGV. The CDR3 has 14 residues. Trimming removed 2 bases at V and 0 bases at J, with 5 bases between. The CDR3 region is CASSLQVSYNEQFF. DNA of the CDR3: TGTGCCAGCAGCTTACAAGTCTCCTACAATGAGCAGTTCTTC.

The chain couples TRBV15 to TRBJ1-1, with a tentative D call TRBD1 (6 bases). V lost 4 bases and J 11 bases, leaving 23 bases between the germline ends. The CDR3 is made up of 15 amino acids. Per the germline V gene, CDR1 is LNHNV and CDR2 is YYDKDF (reference sequence). CDR3 sequence: CATSIGTQGSSRAFF. Here the CDR3 DNA reads TGTGCCACCAGCATAGGAACTCAGGGGTCCTCCAGGGCTTTCTTT.

The rearrangement joins TRBV5-4 to TRBJ2-7; 7 positions agree with TRBD2. Germline V CDR1 and CDR2: SGHNT, YYREEE (reference sequence). The CDR3 runs to 12 residues. Trimming cost V 4 bases and J 6 bases; bases outside gene matches: 4. CDR3 in DNA: TGTGCCAGCAGCGTGGGGGGGAGCGAGCAGTACTTC. Its translation: CASSVGGSEQYF.

V gene TRBV19 combines with J gene TRBJ1-5, with D tentatively TRBD1 (5 bases). There are 15 residues in the CDR3. V was trimmed by 6 bases and J by 0 bases, leaving 12 bases between them. The germline V gene encodes CDR1 LNHDA and CDR2 SQIVND (reference sequence). The CDR3 region is CASSGGPYSNQPQHF. DNA of the CDR3: TGTGCCAGTAGCGGGGGTCCCTATAGCAATCAGCCCCAGCATTTT.

V is TRBV11-2 and J is TRBJ2-3, with 10 bases that match TRBD2. Germline lookup yields CDR1 SGHAT and CDR2 FQNNGV. J gave up 6 bases and V 5 bases, and 8 bases lay outside the gene matches. The CDR3 contains 15 residues. The CDR3 sequence is CASSPEREGRDTQYF. CDR3 nucleotides: TGTGCCAGCAGCCCAGAGCGGGAGGGCCGGGATACGCAGTATTTT.

Notes on this clone: This same CDR3 is encoded by further DNA sequences in the sample. The rearrangement links TRBV30 to TRBJ1-4, with 7 bases lining up with TRBD1. The CDR3 contains 15 residues. Germline CDR1 and CDR2: GTSNPN and SVGIG (reference sequence). V shed 0 bases, J shed 3 bases, and the junction held 4 bases outside the gene matches. The CDR3 spells CAWSVQGEPNEKLFF. CDR3 bases: TGTGCCTGGAGTGTCCAGGGGGAGCCTAATGAAAAACTGTTTTTT. Complete variable domain (other parts from reference TRBV30 and TRBJ1-4): SQTIHQWPATLVQPVGSPLSLECTVEGTSNPNLYWYRQAAGRGLQLLFYSVGIGQISSEVPQNLSASRPQDRQFILSSKKLLLSDSGFYLCAWSVQGEPNEKLFFGSGTQLSVL.

The CDR3 DNA sequence: TGCGCCAGCAGCTTGGTACCCCGCCGGTCTGGGGCCAACGTCCTGACTTTC. It codes for CASSLVPRRSGANVLTF. The V gene is TRBV5-1, the J gene TRBJ2-6; D is unresolved. CDR1 is SGHRS and CDR2 is YFSETQ in the germline V gene. CDR3 length equals 17 residues. V lost 0 bases, J lost 1 base, and 11 bases lay in between.

V usage is TRBV10-3 and J usage is TRBJ2-2, with TRBD1 matching over 7 bases. V gave up 7 bases and J gave up 2 bases; unmatched junction bases: 4. The CDR3 extends over 14 amino acids. Germline V lookup: CDR1 ENHRY, CDR2 SYGVKD. CDR3 nucleotide sequence: TGTGCCATCAAGACAGGGCTTAACACCGGGGAGCTGTTTTTT. It is translated as CAIKTGLNTGELFF.

The gene calls are TRBV9 and TRBJ2-7; D uncertain. The CDR3 is 14 residues long. V was cut by 0 bases and J by 1 base, with 8 bases left in between. Germline V CDR1 and CDR2: SGDLS, YYNGEE. The CDR3 region is CASSVDWSSYEQYF. CDR3 DNA sequence: TGTGCCAGCAGCGTAGATTGGTCTTCCTACGAGCAGTACTTC.

The chain carries TRBV4-2 and TRBJ2-1; 10 bases are a match to TRBD2. Germline CDR1 LGHNA, CDR2 YNFKEQ. V lost 0 bases, J lost 5 bases, and 10 bases stayed unmatched. The CDR3 is 18 amino acids. In nucleotides, the CDR3 is TGTGCCAGCAGCCAAGATGGGCTAGCGGGAGTGGTTAACAATGAGCAGTTCTTC. Amino acids: CASSQDGLAGVVNNEQFF.

This clone was observed a single time. The V gene is TRBV5-6, the J gene TRBJ1-2; tentatively, D is TRBD1 (5 bases). The CDR3 has 15 amino acids. The V and J ends lost 3 bases and 7 bases respectively, with 19 bases between them. Germline CDR1 reads SGHDT; CDR2 reads YYEEEE. The CDR3 is CASSSLDGTPSGYTF. CDR3 bases: TGTGCCAGCAGCTCCCTAGACGGGACCCCTTCTGGCTACACCTTC.

A single count supports this clone. The V call is TRBV4-2, the J call TRBJ1-1; D gene unclear. CDR3 length equals 13 residues. V was shortened by 4 bases and J by 1 base, with 7 bases between the two germline ends. Germline loops: CDR1 LGHNA, CDR2 YNFKEQ. The CDR3 DNA reads TGTGCCAGCAGCCTGGGCGCGAACACTGAAGCTTTCTTT. Translating it yields CASSLGANTEAFF.

V usage is TRBV6-5 and J usage is TRBJ1-5; perhaps TRBD1 as D (5 bases). Trimming removed 3 bases at V and 1 base at J, with 10 bases between. The CDR3 totals 15 residues. Germline V gene sequence: CDR1 MNHEY, CDR2 SVGAGI. CDR3 DNA sequence: TGTGCCAGCAGTTATGGGGGGTCGAGCAATCAGCCCCAGCATTTT. It translates to CASSYGGSSNQPQHF.

The rearrangement joins TRBV7-2 to TRBJ1-5, with TRBD1 as a possible D gene (5 bases). Per the germline V gene, CDR1 is SGHTA and CDR2 is FQGNSA. The CDR3 spans 15 residues. Trimming shortened V by 5 bases and J by 5 bases, and 16 bases separated the two germline ends. CDR3 sequence: CASSGGLQQDQPQHF. The CDR3 DNA follows: TGTGCCAGCAGCGGTGGACTCCAACAGGATCAGCCCCAGCATTTT. Full variable domain (outside the CDR3, taken from reference TRBV7-2 and TRBJ1-5): GAGVSQSPSNKVTEKGKDVELRCDPISGHTALYWYRQSLGQGLEFLIYFQGNSAPDKSGLPSDRFSAERTGGSVSTLTIQRTQQEDSAVYLCASSGGLQQDQPQHFGDGTRLSIL.

This clone was counted a single time. The chain carries TRBV7-6 and TRBJ1-3; D gene uncertain. CDR3 length: 16 amino acids. Trimming left V 5 bases short and J 2 bases short, with 16 bases between. Germline values: CDR1 SGHVS, CDR2 FNYEAQ. The CDR3: CASSLHNLGAGNTIYF. CDR3 sequence (DNA): TGTGCCAGCAGCCTCCATAATCTCGGGGCTGGAAACACCATATATTTT.

This chain links TRBV12-5 with TRBJ2-2; D unclear. Trimming took off 1 base at V and 7 bases at J, with 13 bases between the two ends. This CDR3 region has 15 residues. Per the germline V gene, CDR1 is LGHNT and CDR2 is FRNRAP. The CDR3 protein is CASGLGPPLGGELFF. The DNA of the CDR3 is TGTGCTAGTGGTTTGGGCCCACCGTTGGGCGGGGAGCTGTTTTTT. The full variable domain, rest sourced from reference TRBV12-5 and TRBJ2-2, is DARVTQTPRHKVTEMGQEVTMRCQPILGHNTVFWYRQTMMQGLELLAYFRNRAPLDDSGMPKDRFSAEMPDATLATLKIQPSEPRDSAVYFCASGLGPPLGGELFFGEGSRLTVL.

The V gene is TRBV28, the J gene TRBJ2-1; 8 nucleotides line up with TRBD2. The CDR3 extends over 16 amino acids. The germline gives CDR1 MDHEN, CDR2 SYDVKM. The J segment lost 7 bases and the V segment lost 3 bases, leaving 11 bases of the junction unmatched. The chain's CDR3 is CASSLGRAGAGNEQFF. CDR3 coding DNA: TGTGCCAGCAGTTTGGGGCGAGCGGGGGCGGGTAATGAGCAGTTCTTC.

This chain uses TRBV2 with TRBJ2-1; no reliable D call. Germline V CDR1 and CDR2: SNHLY, FYNNEI. This CDR3 has 13 amino acids. The V gene lost 5 bases and the J gene lost 7 bases, with 12 bases spanning the gap. The CDR3 reads CASSPYNVNEQFF. DNA for the CDR3: TGTGCCAGCAGTCCTTATAACGTGAATGAGCAGTTCTTC.

V and J are TRBV9 and TRBJ2-7; 8 nucleotides line up with TRBD2. The CDR3 has 14 amino acids. CDR1 is SGDLS and CDR2 is YYNGEE in the germline V gene. J gave up 6 bases and V 0 bases, and 5 bases lay outside the gene matches. The CDR3 sequence is CASSVGGSGVEQYF. DNA of the CDR3: TGTGCCAGCAGCGTAGGGGGTAGCGGGGTCGAGCAGTACTTC.

V gene TRBV5-4 combines with J gene TRBJ2-5, with 8 bases identical to TRBD1. The CDR3 is 15 residues long. Germline CDR1 reads SGHNT; CDR2 reads YYREEE (reference sequence). Trimming took 0 bases from V and 2 from J; bases not matched to a gene: 3. The CDR3 DNA sequence: TGTGCCAGCAGCTTGGCCCACAGGGGGCAAGAGACCCAGTACTTC. Translating it yields CASSLAHRGQETQYF.

The chain couples TRBV6-5 to TRBJ1-2, with a possible D match to TRBD1 (5 bases). Trimming took off 4 bases at V and 5 bases at J, with 17 bases between the two ends. This CDR3 region has 15 residues. Germline V lookup: CDR1 MNHEY, CDR2 SVGAGI. CDR3 sequence reads: CASSLTGGLGYGYTF. For the CDR3, the DNA is TGTGCCAGCAGTTTGACGGGGGGTTTGGGATATGGCTACACCTTC.

The chain links TRBV5-8 to TRBJ2-7; D is ambiguous. Looked up from germline, CDR1 is SGHTS and CDR2 is YDEGEE. CDR3 length: 12 residues. Trimming shortened V by 4 bases and J by 3 bases, and 8 bases separated the two germline ends. The CDR3 loop is CASSLNDYEQYF. CDR3 DNA sequence: TGTGCCAGCAGCCTCAACGACTACGAGCAGTACTTC.

This clone was picked up one time. The gene calls are TRBV12-3 or TRBV12-4 and TRBJ1-1; unclear D gene. This CDR3 contains 12 residues. Trimming pared 4 bases from V and 4 bases from J, leaving 7 bases between. CDR3 loop: CASSWGPTEAFF. In DNA form, the CDR3 reads TGTGCCAGCAGTTGGGGTCCCACTGAAGCTTTCTTT.

This chain uses TRBV19 with TRBJ1-1, with D possibly TRBD1 on 5 matching bases. The ends were cut back, 0 bases at V and 3 bases at J, with 5 bases in the middle. This CDR3 spans 13 amino acids. Germline CDR1 is LNHDA and CDR2 is SQIVND (reference sequence). CDR3 bases: TGTGCCAGTAGTATAGACAGGGACACTGAAGCTTTCTTT. Protein: CASSIDRDTEAFF.

This chain's CDR3 is CASSQVGADTGELFF. The CDR3 DNA reads as TGCGCCAGCAGCCAAGTCGGCGCGGACACCGGGGAGCTGTTTTTT. V is TRBV4-1 and J is TRBJ2-2, with D unclear. Germline lookup yields CDR1 MGHRA and CDR2 YSYEKL. The CDR3 length is 15 residues. Trimming left V 1 base short and J 3 bases short, with 9 bases between.